These 16 T cell receptor beta chains came from one sample sequenced in a study of cytomegalovirus exposure and HLA in healthy donors (dated 2017 in TCRdb). To prepare the library, the immunoSEQ multiplex PCR assay was applied. For the multiplex PCR, a mixture combining 60 forward primers for TCR Vbeta segments and 13 reverse primers for TCR Jbeta segments was used. TCRdb obtained this table from immuneACCESS and retained in-frame rearrangements with V and J assigned. These tables miss some clones; where compared with another copy, unresolved V genes account for less than half of the shortfall, and the remainder is unexplained. The sample table records 170,000 or so clones; 77% of these occur just once. The leading ten clones occupy 1.5% to 2% of the sample. Sequenced sample: PBMCs. These TCRs come from a woman in her 30s in good health and CMV-seronegative.

The V and J genes are TRBV5-1 and TRBJ1-1, with unresolved D. The V end lost 7 bases, the J end lost 0 bases, and 10 bases lay between the germline ends. CDR3 size: 13 residues. The germline V gene has CDR1 SGHRS and CDR2 YFSETQ. The CDR3 DNA reads as TGCGCCAGCCGAGGGCAGCTGAACACTGAAGCTTTCTTT. It yields the protein CASRGQLNTEAFF.

This chain links TRBV6-5 with TRBJ2-7, with 7 positions matching TRBD1. With V trimmed by 6 bases and J by 3 bases, 8 bases remained unmatched. Per the germline V gene, CDR1 is MNHEY and CDR2 is SVGAGI. CDR3 length: 14 residues. The CDR3 loop is CASRGDRSYYEQYF. CDR3 DNA sequence: TGTGCCAGCAGGGGGGACAGATCTTACTACGAGCAGTACTTC.

This clone has a handful of counts. V and J are TRBV30 and TRBJ2-1; 11 nucleotides align to TRBD1. CDR3 length: 13 residues. The germline CDR1 and CDR2 sequences are GTSNPN and SVGIG (reference sequence). With V trimmed by 8 bases and J by 1 base, 1 base remained unmatched. CDR3 nucleotide sequence: TGTGCCCGGGACAGGGGGTCCTACAATGAGCAGTTCTTC. It codes for CARDRGSYNEQFF.

This chain connects TRBV4-1 to TRBJ2-7; the match to TRBD1 covers 10 bases. The V and J ends lost 4 bases and 1 base, in that order; junction bases with no gene match: 4. Germline values: CDR1 MGHRA, CDR2 YSYEKL. The CDR3 consists of 15 residues. This CDR3 reads CASSRDRGRSYEQYF. The CDR3 bases are TGCGCCAGCAGCCGGGACAGGGGAAGGTCCTACGAGCAGTACTTC.

J is TRBJ2-7 and V is TRBV9; 8 nucleotides match TRBD1. V shed 6 bases, J shed 2 bases, and the junction held 7 bases outside the gene matches. Germline lookup yields CDR1 SGDLS and CDR2 YYNGEE. The CDR3 has 14 residues. The CDR3 coding sequence is TGTGCCAGCACCCGGGACAGGAGAGCCTACGAGCAGTACTTC. Encoded protein: CASTRDRRAYEQYF. Filled out from reference TRBV9 and TRBJ2-7, the complete variable domain reads DSGVTQTPKHLITATGQRVTLRCSPRSGDLSVYWYQQSLDQGLQFLIQYYNGEERAKGNILERFSAQQFPDLHSELNLSSLELGDSALYFCASTRDRRAYEQYFGPGTRLTVT.

The chain recombines TRBV6-5 with TRBJ2-7, with D hard to call. Germline loops: CDR1 MNHEY, CDR2 SVGAGI. V was clipped by 7 bases and J by 0 bases, with 10 bases between them. This CDR3 has 13 amino acids. The CDR3 loop is CASNPSNSYEQYF. The DNA of the CDR3 is TGTGCCAGCAATCCATCTAACTCCTACGAGCAGTACTTC.

The chain employs TRBV19 and TRBJ2-3; the D gene is possibly TRBD2 (6 bases). The V and J ends lost 7 bases and 0 bases respectively, with 17 bases between them. Germline CDR1 LNHDA, CDR2 SQIVND (reference sequence). This CDR3 contains 16 residues. The CDR3 spells CASNLGGGISTDTQYF. The DNA for the CDR3 is TGTGCCAGTAACTTAGGTGGGGGGATTAGCACAGATACGCAGTATTTT.

The CDR3 loop is CASSGASYGYTF. CDR3 bases: TGTGCCAGCAGTGGAGCGAGCTATGGCTACACCTTC. J is TRBJ1-2 and V is TRBV2; D unresolved. This CDR3 contains 12 residues. V lost 4 bases and J 4 bases, leaving 7 bases between the germline ends. The germline V gene has CDR1 SNHLY and CDR2 FYNNEI.

The DNA for the CDR3 is TGTGCCACCAGCAGAGATAGGAGCAGGGTCGATGGCTACACCTTC. As protein: CATSRDRSRVDGYTF. This rearrangement joins TRBV15 to TRBJ1-2; weak D call: TRBD1 (5 bases). CDR1 LNHNV and CDR2 YYDKDF come from the germline V gene (reference sequence). This CDR3 contains 15 residues. V was shortened by 0 bases and J by 6 bases, with 14 bases between the two germline ends.

In its sample, this clone was seen a few times. The chain recombines TRBV7-3 with TRBJ2-1; 9 positions match TRBD1. V lost 5 bases to trimming and J lost 5 bases; unmatched junction nucleotides: 7. The CDR3 covers 15 residues. Germline V lookup: CDR1 SGHTA, CDR2 FQGTGA. The CDR3: CASSPGQGTHNEQFF. CDR3 coding DNA: TGTGCCAGCAGCCCGGGACAGGGTACTCACAATGAGCAGTTCTTC.

V is TRBV19 and J is TRBJ1-5; D is ambiguous. The CDR3 consists of 15 residues. The germline V gene encodes CDR1 LNHDA and CDR2 SQIVND (reference sequence). The germline V and J ends were trimmed by 4 bases and 2 bases, with 12 bases remaining between them. CDR3 sequence: CASSTFYEGNQPQHF. CDR3 nucleotide sequence: TGTGCCAGTAGTACCTTTTACGAGGGCAATCAGCCCCAGCATTTT.

This chain connects TRBV11-1 to TRBJ1-6; 12 bases are a match to TRBD1. The CDR3 extends over 17 amino acids. In germline, CDR1 is SGHAT, CDR2 FQDESV (reference sequence). The V and J ends lost 6 bases and 6 bases, in that order; junction bases with no gene match: 9. CDR3 sequence (DNA): TGTGCCAGCAGTCCAACCGGGACAGGGGGCCTTAATTCACCCCTCCACTTT. Translating gives CASSPTGTGGLNSPLHF.

This CDR3 reads CASSQGTDSSYEQYF. The DNA for the CDR3 is TGCGCCAGCAGCCAAGGGACAGACAGCTCCTACGAGCAGTACTTC. J is TRBJ2-7 and V is TRBV4-1, with a tentative D call TRBD1 (6 bases). Germline CDR1 MGHRA, CDR2 YSYEKL. Trimming stripped 1 base from V and 0 bases from J, with 10 bases between. CDR3 length equals 15 residues.

This rearrangement joins TRBV4-3 to TRBJ2-2; 9 bases align to TRBD2. The CDR3 is 16 residues long. V gave up 2 bases and J gave up 8 bases; unmatched junction bases: 9. The germline gives CDR1 LGHNA, CDR2 YSLEER. The chain's CDR3 is CASSQPTSGQGGELFF. The CDR3 DNA follows: TGCGCCAGCAGCCAACCGACTAGCGGACAAGGGGGGGAGCTGTTTTTT.

This chain uses TRBV7-9 with TRBJ2-1, with TRBD2 identical over 7 bases. CDR1 and CDR2 from the germline V gene are SEHNR and FQNEAQ (reference sequence). The CDR3 totals 14 residues. V was pared by 2 bases and J by 9 bases, with 7 bases of the junction left unmatched. CDR3 coding DNA: TGTGCCAGCAGCTTAAAGAGCGGGATGGCTGAGCAGTTCTTC. This gives the protein CASSLKSGMAEQFF.

The J gene is TRBJ1-5, the V gene TRBV12-5; TRBD1 might be the D (6 bases). In germline, CDR1 is LGHNT, CDR2 FRNRAP. V lost 5 bases and J 4 bases, leaving 12 bases between the germline ends. The CDR3 spans 14 residues. Written as DNA, the CDR3 is TGTGCTAGTGGTCTCGGACAGATAAATCAGCCCCAGCATTTT. Protein: CASGLGQINQPQHF.